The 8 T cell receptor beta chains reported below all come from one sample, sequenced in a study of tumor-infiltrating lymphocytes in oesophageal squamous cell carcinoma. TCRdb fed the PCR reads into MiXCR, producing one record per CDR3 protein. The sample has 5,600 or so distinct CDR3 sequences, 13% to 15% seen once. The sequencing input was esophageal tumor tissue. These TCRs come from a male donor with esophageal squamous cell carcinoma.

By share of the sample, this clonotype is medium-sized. The CDR3 loop is CASRTGQGADTQYF. Written as DNA, the CDR3 is TGTGCCAGCAGAACCGGACAGGGGGCAGATACGCAGTATTTT. This rearrangement joins TRBV6-1 to TRBJ2-3; 10 nucleotides match TRBD1. The length of the CDR3 is 14 residues. Germline V lookup: CDR1 MNHNS, CDR2 SASEGT. The trim removed 6 bases at V and 4 bases at J, leaving 4 bases unmatched.

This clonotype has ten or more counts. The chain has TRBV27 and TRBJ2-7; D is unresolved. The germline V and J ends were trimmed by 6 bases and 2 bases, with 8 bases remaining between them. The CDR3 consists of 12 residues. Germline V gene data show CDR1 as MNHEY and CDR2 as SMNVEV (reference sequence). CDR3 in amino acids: CASRTLAYEQYF. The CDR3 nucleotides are TGTGCCAGCAGGACCCTAGCCTACGAGCAGTACTTC.

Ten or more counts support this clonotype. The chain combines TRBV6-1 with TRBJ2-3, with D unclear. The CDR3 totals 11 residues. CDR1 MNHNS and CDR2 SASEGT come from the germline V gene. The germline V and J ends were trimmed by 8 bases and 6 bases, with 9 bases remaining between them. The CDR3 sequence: CASEDRDTQYF. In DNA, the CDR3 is TGTGCCAGCGAGGATAGGGATACGCAGTATTTT.

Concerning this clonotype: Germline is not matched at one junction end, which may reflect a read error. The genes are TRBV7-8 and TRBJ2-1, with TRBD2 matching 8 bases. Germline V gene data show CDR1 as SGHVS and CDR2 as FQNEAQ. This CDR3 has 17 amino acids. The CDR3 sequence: CASSPGRGAGATGELYF. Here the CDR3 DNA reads TGTGCCAGCAGCCCGGGCCGAGGAGCGGGGGCAACCGGGGAGCTGTACTTC.

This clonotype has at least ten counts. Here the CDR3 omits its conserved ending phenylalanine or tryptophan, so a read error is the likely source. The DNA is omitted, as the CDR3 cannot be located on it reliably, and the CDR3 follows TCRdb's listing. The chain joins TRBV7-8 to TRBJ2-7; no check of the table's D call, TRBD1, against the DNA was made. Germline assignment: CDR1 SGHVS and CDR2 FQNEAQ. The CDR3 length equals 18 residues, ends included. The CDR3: CASSPPGQGLNYGYTFGS.

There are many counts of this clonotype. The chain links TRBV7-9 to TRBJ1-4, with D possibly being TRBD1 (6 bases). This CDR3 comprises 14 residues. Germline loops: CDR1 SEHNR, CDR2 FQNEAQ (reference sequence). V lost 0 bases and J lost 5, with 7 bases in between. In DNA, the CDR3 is TGTGCCAGCAGCTTAGCTGGACAGAATGAAAAACTGTTTTTT. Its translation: CASSLAGQNEKLFF.

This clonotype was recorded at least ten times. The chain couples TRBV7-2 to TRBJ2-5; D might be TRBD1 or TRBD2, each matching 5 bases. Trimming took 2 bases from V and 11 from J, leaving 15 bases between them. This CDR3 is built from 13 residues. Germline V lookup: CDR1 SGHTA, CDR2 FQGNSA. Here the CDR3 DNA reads TGTGCCAGCAGCTTATCCGGGGCACATGAGCAGTACTTC. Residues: CASSLSGAHEQYF.

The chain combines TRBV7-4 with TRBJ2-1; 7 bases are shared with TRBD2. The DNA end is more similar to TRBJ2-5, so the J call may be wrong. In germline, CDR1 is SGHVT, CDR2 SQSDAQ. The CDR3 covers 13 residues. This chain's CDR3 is CASSWEGQETQYF. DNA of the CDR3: TGTGCCAGCAGCTGGGAGGGCCAAGAGACCCAGTACTTC.